Following are 17 T cell receptor beta chains from one sample sequenced in a study of T cells in Graves' hyperthyroidism and ophthalmopathy. RNA transcripts yielded amplified TCR beta CDR3 regions. RT-PCR in the first round (using the HTBI primer set) targeted the TCR CDR3. A single record per CDR3 protein comes from TCRdb applying MiXCR to the multiplex PCR reads. This table holds about 98,000 distinct CDR3 sequences, 35% to 45% found once. The specimen was peripheral blood or thyroid tissue (not recorded which). The source of these receptors is a woman aged 25-40 years with Graves' hyperthyroidism.

The V and J genes are TRBV6-6 and TRBJ2-5; the match to TRBD1 covers 9 bases. The CDR3 covers 14 residues. Germline V gives CDR1 MNHNY, CDR2 SVGAGI (reference sequence). The V and J ends lost 6 bases and 5 bases, in that order; junction bases with no gene match: 7. CDR3 in amino acids: CASSIQGAGETQYF. The CDR3 bases are TGTGCCAGCAGCATACAGGGGGCAGGGGAGACCCAGTACTTC.

In its sample, this clonotype was seen many times. The chain employs TRBV20-1 and TRBJ2-7; D may be TRBD2 (6 bases). The V end was cut by 1 base, the J end by 6 bases, with 19 bases between. This CDR3 is 15 amino acids long. Per the germline V gene, CDR1 is DFQATT and CDR2 is SNEGSKA (reference sequence). The chain's CDR3 is CSARGRDLVPLEQYF. DNA for the CDR3: TGCAGTGCTAGAGGCCGGGACTTAGTTCCCCTCGAGCAGTACTTC.

In this sample, this clonotype turned up a few times. The chain joins TRBV9 to TRBJ1-3; D may be TRBD1 (5 bases). CDR1 and CDR2 (germline): SGDLS, YYNGEE. The CDR3 is 16 amino acids. The V gene lost 3 bases and the J gene lost 4 bases, with 17 bases spanning the gap. The chain's CDR3 is CASSASGSGSGNTIYF. The CDR3 DNA sequence: TGTGCCAGCAGCGCATCAGGGTCGGGCTCAGGAAACACCATATATTTT.

The chain couples TRBV6-1 to TRBJ2-1; 8 nucleotides align to TRBD2. V shed 8 bases and J 0 bases; nucleotides not matched to a gene: 3. The germline gives CDR1 MNHNS, CDR2 SASEGT. The CDR3 has 14 amino acids. The CDR3 is CASRGGSSYNEQFF. CDR3 DNA sequence: TGTGCCAGCCGGGGGGGGAGCTCCTACAATGAGCAGTTCTTC.

The table lists this clonotype with many counts. This sequence joins TRBV18 and TRBJ2-5; D ambiguous. V dropped 3 bases and J dropped 2 bases, with 10 bases sitting between them. The CDR3 runs to 14 residues. In germline, CDR1 is KGHSH, CDR2 LQKENI. The CDR3 nucleotides read TGTGCCAGCTCACCCTCAGTCACACAAGAGACCCAGTACTTC. It is translated as CASSPSVTQETQYF. The entire variable domain, with the rest obtained from reference TRBV18 and TRBJ2-5, is as follows: NAGVMQNPRHLVRRRGQEARLRCSPMKGHSHVYWYRQLPEEGLKFMVYLQKENIIDESGMPKERFSAEFPKEGPSILRIQQVVRGDSAAYFCASSPSVTQETQYFGPGTRLLVL.

This clonotype was counted many times. The chain has TRBV28 and TRBJ2-7; a possible D gene is TRBD1 (6 bases). V was shortened by 4 bases and J by 3 bases, with 13 bases between the two germline ends. The germline V gene has CDR1 MDHEN and CDR2 SYDVKM. This CDR3 has 14 amino acids. The CDR3 nucleotides read TGTGCCAGCAGTTCCCCCACAGGGTACTACGAGCAGTACTTC. This codes for CASSSPTGYYEQYF.

The chain employs TRBV5-1 and TRBJ1-1, with D perhaps matching TRBD1 (5 bases). Per germline, CDR1 SGHRS and CDR2 YFSETQ. CDR3 size: 13 residues. Trimming stripped 7 bases from V and 3 bases from J, with 13 bases between. As DNA, the CDR3 is TGCGCCAGCGGGTCCACAGGAGACACTGAAGCTTTCTTT. Encoded protein: CASGSTGDTEAFF.

This clonotype was observed many times. This chain uses TRBV19 with TRBJ2-3; possibly TRBD2 for D (6 bases). Trimming cost V 5 bases and J 6 bases, with 15 bases left between them. The V gene's germline CDR1 is LNHDA and CDR2 SQIVND (reference sequence). The CDR3 is made up of 14 amino acids. This CDR3 reads CASSAMTSLDTQYF. The CDR3 DNA sequence: TGTGCCAGTAGTGCTATGACTAGTCTGGATACGCAGTATTTT.

This clonotype was seen repeatedly, ten times or more. This chain links TRBV4-1 with TRBJ1-2; weak D call: TRBD1 (5 bases). V dropped 1 base and J dropped 4 bases, with 16 bases sitting between them. The CDR3 totals 16 residues. Germline-derived CDR1 and CDR2 are MGHRA and YSYEKL. The CDR3 coding sequence is TGCGCCAGCAGCCAAGTGGGGGGACGGCGGACCTATGGCTACACCTTC. Translating gives CASSQVGGRRTYGYTF.

This clonotype has a count of ten or more. V gene TRBV5-1 combines with J gene TRBJ2-5; D is perhaps TRBD1 (5 bases). Germline values: CDR1 SGHRS, CDR2 YFSETQ. This CDR3 comprises 13 residues. V was shortened by 4 bases and J by 3 bases, with 10 bases between the two germline ends. In nucleotides, the CDR3 is TGCGCCAGCAGCCAGGACAATGAAGAGACCCAGTACTTC. The encoded protein is CASSQDNEETQYF.

The rearrangement joins TRBV7-3 to TRBJ2-6; D uncertain. The CDR3 runs to 16 residues. Trimming left V 1 base short and J 4 bases short, with 11 bases between. Germline V gene lookup returns CDR1 SGHTA and CDR2 FQGTGA. Here the CDR3 reads CASSLRMGAGANVLTF. In DNA form, the CDR3 reads TGTGCCAGCAGCTTAAGGATGGGCGCCGGGGCCAACGTCCTGACTTTC.

This clonotype turned up a few times. Germline and junction disagree at one end, which may indicate a read error. As DNA, the CDR3 is TGCGCCAGCAGCTTCGGGGATAGGAGGGAGACCCAGTACTTC. As protein: CASSFGDRRETQYF. The V call is TRBV5-4, the J call TRBJ2-5, with D possibly TRBD2 on 5 matching bases. The V gene's germline CDR1 is SGHNT and CDR2 YYREEE (reference sequence). CDR3 length: 14 amino acids.

A word on this clonotype: One end of the junction fails to match germline, which may point to a read error. This chain uses TRBV11-2 with TRBJ2-5; TRBD2 agrees at 11 bases. Germline assignment: CDR1 SGHAT and CDR2 FQNNGV. The CDR3 covers 16 residues. The CDR3 region is CASSSTSGSSQETQCF. The CDR3 DNA is TGTGCCAGCAGCTCAACTAGCGGGAGTAGTCAAGAGACCCAGTGCTTC.

This clonotype appeared many times. The chain combines TRBV9 with TRBJ1-2; 7 nucleotides align to TRBD1. J was trimmed by 5 bases and V by 0 bases; bases with no gene match: 16. Germline CDR1 is SGDLS and CDR2 is YYNGEE. The CDR3 has 18 residues. The CDR3 DNA reads as TGTGCCAGCAGCGTAGTTCCCTCGGGGGGACAGAGAAAATATGGCTACACCTTC. Translation gives CASSVVPSGGQRKYGYTF.

Worth noting for this clonotype: Because the CDR3 is missing its conserved closing phenylalanine or tryptophan, this is likely a read error. The genes are TRBV24-1 and TRBJ1-1; 8 bases are shared with TRBD1. The V gene's germline CDR1 is KGHDR and CDR2 SFDVKD. The CDR3 totals 14 residues. The CDR3 is CATNDDRGGTEAFL. The DNA of the CDR3 is TGTGCCACCAATGATGACAGGGGAGGAACTGAAGCTTTCCTT.

This clonotype was observed at least ten times. The V call is TRBV9, the J call TRBJ1-2; D remains unclear. Trimming removed 3 bases at V and 4 bases at J, with 10 bases between. Looked up from germline, CDR1 is SGDLS and CDR2 is YYNGEE. The CDR3 extends over 13 amino acids. The CDR3 region is CASSAWDLYGYTF. The CDR3 DNA follows: TGTGCCAGCAGCGCCTGGGATCTCTATGGCTACACCTTC.

This clonotype was detected ten times or more. The V and J genes are TRBV7-2 and TRBJ2-2, with D unclear. V was pared by 1 base and J by 2 bases, with 8 bases between. CDR3 length: 15 amino acids. CDR1 SGHTA and CDR2 FQGNSA come from the germline V gene. The CDR3 DNA reads as TGTGCCAGCAGCTTAGTTTCGGGTAACACCGGGGAGCTGTTTTTT. Translated: CASSLVSGNTGELFF.